This TCR beta chain is from a study of T cells in Graves' hyperthyroidism and ophthalmopathy. RNA transcripts provided the source from which TCR beta CDR3 regions were amplified. The HTBI primer set drove a first-round RT-PCR of the TCR CDR3. TCRdb recomputed calls from the multiplex PCR reads with MiXCR, one row per CDR3 protein. The sample consists of hundreds of thousands of distinct CDR3 sequences, about 15% of them appearing once. Stability of Graves' hyperthyroidism was defined as absent ophthalmopathy progression within 18 months. Fresh peripheral blood, 9.5 to 10 ml of it, supplied the PBMCs. Per germline, CDR1 MNHEY and CDR2 SVGAGI. V shed 2 bases and J 8 bases; nucleotides not matched to a gene: 7. This CDR3 spans 15 amino acids.

The chain carries TRBV6-5 and TRBJ2-4, with 9 bases that match TRBD1. Material: blood. This sequence was found in a woman in her late teens or twenties with Graves' hyperthyroidism. The CDR3, as DNA: TGTGCCAGCAGTTACCTACAGGGGGCCCGGGACATTCAGTACTTC. It codes for CASSYLQGARDIQYF.